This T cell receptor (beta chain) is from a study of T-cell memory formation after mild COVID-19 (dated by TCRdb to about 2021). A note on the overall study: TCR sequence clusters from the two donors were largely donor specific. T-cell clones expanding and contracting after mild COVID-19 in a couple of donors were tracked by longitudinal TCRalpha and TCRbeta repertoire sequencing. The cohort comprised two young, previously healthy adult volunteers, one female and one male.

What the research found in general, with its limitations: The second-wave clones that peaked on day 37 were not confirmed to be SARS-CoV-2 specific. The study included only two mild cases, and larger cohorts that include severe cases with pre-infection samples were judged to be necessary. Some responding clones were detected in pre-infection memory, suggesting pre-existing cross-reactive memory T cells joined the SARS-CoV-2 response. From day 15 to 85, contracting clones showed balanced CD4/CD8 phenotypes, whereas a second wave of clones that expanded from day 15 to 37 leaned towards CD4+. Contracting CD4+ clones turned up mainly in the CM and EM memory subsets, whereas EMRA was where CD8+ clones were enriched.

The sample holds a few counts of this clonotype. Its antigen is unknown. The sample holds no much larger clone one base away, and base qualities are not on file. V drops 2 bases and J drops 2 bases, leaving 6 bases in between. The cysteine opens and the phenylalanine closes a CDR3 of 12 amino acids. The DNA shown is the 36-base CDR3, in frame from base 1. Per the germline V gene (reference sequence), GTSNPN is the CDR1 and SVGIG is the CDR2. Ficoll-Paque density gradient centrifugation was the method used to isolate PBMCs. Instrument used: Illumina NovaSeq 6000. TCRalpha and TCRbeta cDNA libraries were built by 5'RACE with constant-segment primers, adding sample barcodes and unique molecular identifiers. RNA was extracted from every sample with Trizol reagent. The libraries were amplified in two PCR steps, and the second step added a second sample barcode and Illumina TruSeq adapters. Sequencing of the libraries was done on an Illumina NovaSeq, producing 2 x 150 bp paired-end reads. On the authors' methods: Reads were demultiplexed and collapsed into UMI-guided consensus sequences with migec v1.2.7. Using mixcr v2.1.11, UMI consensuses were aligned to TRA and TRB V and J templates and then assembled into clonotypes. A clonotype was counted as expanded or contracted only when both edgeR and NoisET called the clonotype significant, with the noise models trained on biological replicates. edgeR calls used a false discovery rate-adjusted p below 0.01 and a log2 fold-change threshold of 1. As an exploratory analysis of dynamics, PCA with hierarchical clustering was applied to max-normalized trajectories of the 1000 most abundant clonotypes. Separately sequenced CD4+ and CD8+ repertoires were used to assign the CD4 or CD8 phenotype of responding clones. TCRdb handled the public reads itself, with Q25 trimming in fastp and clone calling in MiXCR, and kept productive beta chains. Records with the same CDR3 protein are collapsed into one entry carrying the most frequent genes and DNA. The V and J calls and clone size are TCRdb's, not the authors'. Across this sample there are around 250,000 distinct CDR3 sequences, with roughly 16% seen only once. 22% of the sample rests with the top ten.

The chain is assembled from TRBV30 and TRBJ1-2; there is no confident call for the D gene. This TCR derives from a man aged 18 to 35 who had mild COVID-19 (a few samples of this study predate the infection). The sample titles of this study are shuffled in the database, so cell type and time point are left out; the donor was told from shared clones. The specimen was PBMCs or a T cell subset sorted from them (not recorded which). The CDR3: CAWSPRNYGYTF. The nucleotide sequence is TGTGCCTGGAGTCCAAGGAACTATGGCTACACCTTC.